The next 23 T cell receptor beta chains were all read from a single sample in a study of T cells after yellow fever vaccination. TCRdb redid the calling of the 5' RACE reads with MiXCR, one entry per CDR3 protein. The repertoire holds roughly 310,000 distinct CDR3 sequences, with 3% to 4.5% as singletons. The specimen comprised PBMCs, sampled on the day of the yellow fever booster vaccination. The receptors originated from a man aged 18 to 29 who received the YFV17D yellow fever vaccine.

This sequence joins TRBV12-3 or TRBV12-4 and TRBJ1-2; no definite D call. The CDR3 extends over 14 amino acids. Trimming stripped 2 bases from V and 1 base from J, with 8 bases between. DNA of the CDR3: TGTGCCAGCAGTTTAAGTTTGATTAACTATGGCTACACCTTC. Residues: CASSLSLINYGYTF.

The chain employs TRBV6-2 or TRBV6-3 and TRBJ1-1, with a possible D match to TRBD1 (6 bases). Per germline, CDR1 MNHEY and CDR2 SVGEGT. Trimming removed 2 bases at V and 1 base at J, with 11 bases between. The CDR3 has 15 amino acids. The CDR3 reads CASSYVGRGNTEAFF. For the CDR3, the DNA is TGTGCCAGCAGTTACGTCGGCAGGGGGAACACTGAAGCTTTCTTT.

This clonotype was counted only a few times. The chain is built from TRBV29-1 and TRBJ1-4, with D unclear. Germline CDR1 reads SQVTM; CDR2 reads ANQGSEA. Trimming removed 6 bases at V and 6 bases at J, with 11 bases between. This CDR3 spans 12 amino acids. This chain's CDR3 is CSVIGQDEKLFF. CDR3 coding DNA: TGCAGCGTAATCGGGCAGGATGAAAAACTGTTTTTT.

The sample holds a few counts of this clonotype. This chain links TRBV7-2 with TRBJ2-7; D call uncertain. The germline V and J ends were trimmed by 3 bases and 6 bases, with 15 bases remaining between them. The CDR3 is 14 residues long. CDR1 and CDR2 from the germline V gene are SGHTA and FQGNSA. For the CDR3, the DNA is TGTGCCAGCAGCTTGAGCTTATGGGCCGCCGAGCAGTACTTC. Its translation: CASSLSLWAAEQYF.

The J gene is TRBJ1-2, the V gene TRBV11-2, with D perhaps TRBD1 (6 bases). Trimming removed 1 base at V and 7 bases at J, with 10 bases between. The CDR3 has 13 residues. In germline, CDR1 is SGHAT, CDR2 FQNNGV. The CDR3 region is CASSLGYRAGYTF. CDR3 nucleotide sequence: TGTGCCAGCAGCTTAGGTTACAGGGCTGGCTACACCTTC.

This clonotype was detected many times. The J gene is TRBJ2-1, the V gene TRBV19; 8 bases map to TRBD2. V was pared by 0 bases and J by 4 bases, with 5 bases of the junction left unmatched. The CDR3 has 16 residues. Looked up from germline, CDR1 is LNHDA and CDR2 is SQIVND (reference sequence). The CDR3 bases are TGTGCCAGTAGTATAGATAGCGGGGCGAAATACAATGAGCAGTTCTTC. It encodes CASSIDSGAKYNEQFF.

This chain joins TRBV5-4 and TRBJ2-3; 13 bases are a match to TRBD2. The CDR3 length is 16 residues. CDR1 and CDR2 (germline): SGHNT, YYREEE (reference sequence). After removal of 4 bases from V and 5 bases from J, the junction contained 7 bases not matched to a gene. The CDR3 is CASSIYRLAGGDTQYF. The CDR3 DNA reads as TGTGCCAGCAGCATCTACCGACTAGCGGGGGGAGATACGCAGTATTTT.

This chain links TRBV29-1 with TRBJ2-6, with 7 nucleotides matching TRBD1. The V gene's germline CDR1 is SQVTM and CDR2 ANQGSEA. The CDR3 contains 14 residues. Trimming cost V 5 bases and J 4 bases; bases outside gene matches: 5. CDR3 coding DNA: TGCAGCGTTCCACAGGGGCCCGGGGCCAACGTCCTGACTTTC. Protein: CSVPQGPGANVLTF.

This clonotype occurred a few times. The chain is built from TRBV5-6 and TRBJ1-5; no clear D. V dropped 3 bases and J dropped 5 bases, with 15 bases sitting between them. Germline CDR1 and CDR2: SGHDT and YYEEEE. The CDR3 has 15 amino acids. The chain's CDR3 is CASSSKTTDYQPQHF. CDR3 DNA sequence: TGTGCCAGCAGCTCTAAGACCACCGATTATCAGCCCCAGCATTTT.

The chain combines TRBV21-1 with TRBJ2-1; TRBD2 was called by the table and not checked on the DNA. TRBV21-1 is classified as a pseudogene. The CDR3 has 18 residues. CDR3 in amino acids: CASSKPPSGESSYNEQFF. CDR3 DNA sequence: TGTGCCAGCAGCAAACCCCCTAGCGGGGAAAGCTCCTACAATGAGCAGTTCTTC.

This clonotype turned up a few times. The gene calls are TRBV6-5 and TRBJ2-5, with D perhaps assigned TRBD1 or TRBD2 (5 bases each). From germline, CDR1 is MNHEY and CDR2 SVGAGI. V gave up 2 bases and J gave up 4 bases, with 11 bases separating them. CDR3 length: 14 amino acids. The CDR3 DNA follows: TGTGCCAGCAGTTACCTCGAGGGGCGAGAGACCCAGTACTTC. Translation: CASSYLEGRETQYF.

This clonotype was observed at least ten times. V and J are TRBV11-2 and TRBJ2-7; no reliable D call. The CDR3 length is 11 residues. The germline gives CDR1 SGHAT, CDR2 FQNNGV. Trimming stripped 3 bases from V and 12 bases from J, with 12 bases between. The CDR3 bases are TGTGCCAGCAGCTTTAAGGGAAGGCGGTACTTC. Translation gives CASSFKGRRYF.

This clonotype was picked up many times. This chain joins TRBV29-1 and TRBJ2-3; D possibly corresponds to TRBD2 (5 bases). The V gene lost 3 bases and the J gene lost 1 base, with 8 bases spanning the gap. The germline CDR1 and CDR2 sequences are SQVTM and ANQGSEA. The CDR3 runs to 13 residues. This CDR3 is CSVDEGGTDTQYF. The CDR3 nucleotides are TGCAGCGTTGACGAGGGCGGCACAGATACGCAGTATTTT.

At least ten counts were recorded for this clonotype. The chain couples TRBV9 to TRBJ2-3; D may be TRBD2 (5 bases). Germline assignment: CDR1 SGDLS and CDR2 YYNGEE. V shed 4 bases and J shed 9 bases, with 24 bases lying between them. This CDR3 comprises 16 residues. The CDR3 is CASSHPGGGGGDTQYF. The CDR3 DNA is TGTGCCAGCAGCCACCCAGGTGGCGGAGGAGGAGACACGCAGTATTTT.

In this sample, this clonotype turned up a few times. The chain uses TRBV7-9 and TRBJ1-2; D perhaps matches TRBD1 (5 bases). V lost 3 bases and J lost 8, with 10 bases in between. CDR1 is SEHNR, CDR2 FQNEAQ, per germline (reference sequence). The CDR3 is 12 residues long. CDR3 sequence: CASSLGVVGYTF. CDR3 nucleotide sequence: TGTGCCAGCAGCTTGGGGGTGGTCGGCTACACCTTC.

On this clonotype: A much larger clone sits a single nucleotide away, making a read error possible. The chain uses TRBV7-3 and TRBJ2-7; maybe TRBD2 (6 bases). This CDR3 has 15 amino acids. Germline V gene sequence: CDR1 SGHTA, CDR2 FQGTGA. The CDR3 nucleotides are TGTGCCAGCAGATTAACTTCCGGGGGAGGCTACGAGCAGTACTTC. This translates into CASRLTSGGGYEQYF.

This clonotype was counted a few times. J is TRBJ2-2 and V is TRBV29-1; 8 bases agree with TRBD2. V shed 4 bases, J shed 3 bases, and the junction held 7 bases outside the gene matches. The CDR3 totals 15 residues. Germline CDR1 is SQVTM and CDR2 is ANQGSEA. The CDR3 loop is CSVAVGGAHTGELFF. The CDR3 DNA is TGCAGCGTTGCAGTCGGGGGGGCTCACACCGGGGAGCTGTTTTTT.

About this clonotype itself: This clone may be a read error of a much larger clone one base away. V usage is TRBV5-1 and J usage is TRBJ2-5, with D uncertain. Trimming took off 0 bases at V and 5 bases at J, with 8 bases between the two ends. The CDR3 has 13 amino acids. Germline lookup yields CDR1 SGHRS and CDR2 YFSETQ. CDR3 DNA sequence: TGCGCCAGCAGCTTGGTGGGCGCGGAGACCCAGTACTTC. Residues: CASSLVGAETQYF. Using reference TRBV5-1 and TRBJ2-5 for the parts outside the CDR3, the full variable domain is KAGVTQTPRYLIKTRGQQVTLSCSPISGHRSVSWYQQTPGQGLQFLFEYFSETQRNKGNFPGRFSGRQFSNSRSEMNVSTLELGDSALYLCASSLVGAETQYFGPGTRLLVL.

This clonotype has at least ten counts. The CDR3 loop reads CASSVYGGEQYF. As DNA, the CDR3 is TGTGCCAGCAGCGTGTACGGAGGCGAGCAGTACTTC. This chain uses TRBV7-9 with TRBJ2-7, with D maybe TRBD2 (5 bases). Germline-derived CDR1 and CDR2 are SEHNR and FQNEAQ (reference sequence). The CDR3 is made up of 12 amino acids. Deletions cut 5 bases from V and 6 bases from J, with 11 bases between.

This clonotype was found a few times. The chain has TRBV5-1 and TRBJ2-5; D may be TRBD1 or TRBD2 (5 bases each). This CDR3 has 15 residues. The germline CDR1 and CDR2 sequences are SGHRS and YFSETQ. V lost 4 bases to trimming and J lost 2 bases, with 15 bases between them. CDR3 coding DNA: TGCGCCAGCAGCATTGGGGGACGCACACAAGAGACCCAGTACTTC. It specifies CASSIGGRTQETQYF.

This clonotype appeared many times. The rearrangement joins TRBV3-1 to TRBJ2-3, with D tentatively TRBD2 (5 bases). The V end lost 3 bases, the J end lost 9 bases, and 7 bases lay between the germline ends. CDR3 size: 11 residues. The germline gives CDR1 LGHDT, CDR2 YNNKEL (reference sequence). The CDR3 coding sequence is TGTGCCAGCAGCCAGCCGGGGACGCAGTATTTT. Translation gives CASSQPGTQYF.

The V and J genes are TRBV6-1 and TRBJ2-2, with a weak D call TRBD2 (6 bases). The CDR3 has 13 amino acids. The germline V and J ends were trimmed by 8 bases and 5 bases, with 12 bases remaining between them. Germline values: CDR1 MNHNS, CDR2 SASEGT. CDR3 region: CASGGTVTGELFF. The CDR3 region has the DNA TGTGCCAGCGGGGGGACTGTGACCGGGGAGCTGTTTTTT.

This clonotype has more than one count but fewer than ten. J is TRBJ1-5 and V is TRBV6-6; 7 bases are a match to TRBD1. Trimming at V came to 2 bases and at J to 0 bases, leaving 4 bases not matched to a gene. Germline CDR1 reads MNHNY; CDR2 reads SVGAGI (reference sequence). The CDR3 is 16 amino acids. In DNA, the CDR3 is TGTGCCAGCAGTTACGAGACAGGGCATAGCAATCAGCCCCAGCATTTT. Translation: CASSYETGHSNQPQHF.